One and the same sample provided the 8 T cell receptor beta chains below, sequenced in a study of CD8 T cells in ankylosing spondylitis (TCRdb year 2017). Receptor amplification or capture employed 5' RACE. The reads were generated on an Illumina HiSeq 2500. Using fastp trimming at Q25 and MiXCR clonotype assembly, TCRdb reanalyzed the public sequencing data and kept in-frame beta chains. Entries are consolidated by CDR3 protein sequence, retaining the most common genes and DNA. In all, the sample holds roughly 180,000 distinct CDR3 sequences, and roughly 12% of those were seen once. Around 29% of the sample belongs to the ten largest clones. The specimen sequenced was blood, either unsorted or a sorted T cell fraction (not recorded which). All receptors come from a male donor with ankylosing spondylitis or in good health (not recorded which).

This clonotype was counted at least ten times. The V and J genes are TRBV12-3 or TRBV12-4 and TRBJ2-2; 8 nucleotides align to TRBD1. V shed 6 bases, J shed 6 bases, and the junction held 6 bases outside the gene matches. The CDR3 has 14 residues. The CDR3 reads CASRAGQGSGELFF. The CDR3 DNA is TGTGCCAGCAGAGCCGGACAGGGTTCCGGGGAGCTGTTTTTT.

Only a few counts were recorded for this clonotype. The chain uses TRBV29-1 and TRBJ2-7, with 10 nucleotides matching TRBD2. This CDR3 spans 16 amino acids. V gave up 4 bases and J gave up 1 base; unmatched junction bases: 10. From germline, CDR1 is SQVTM and CDR2 ANQGSEA. The CDR3 region is CSVVVSGRALSYEQYF. CDR3 nucleotide sequence: TGCAGCGTTGTCGTGAGCGGGAGGGCCCTATCCTACGAGCAGTACTTC.

This clonotype was picked up many times. The chain employs TRBV5-1 and TRBJ1-6; TRBD1 agrees at 9 bases. Losses at the gene ends were 4 bases for V and 5 bases for J; bases not matched to a gene: 19. The germline V gene has CDR1 SGHRS and CDR2 YFSETQ. This CDR3 has 20 residues. For the CDR3, the DNA is TGCGCCAGCAGCCCTAAGAACTCGACAAAGGGACAGGGTAATAATTCACCCCTCCACTTT. It yields the protein CASSPKNSTKGQGNNSPLHF.

This clonotype was counted at least ten times. The J gene is TRBJ2-3, the V gene TRBV5-1, with a weak D call TRBD2 (6 bases). This CDR3 comprises 14 residues. Germline loops: CDR1 SGHRS, CDR2 YFSETQ. V gave up 0 bases and J gave up 4 bases, with 9 bases separating them. The CDR3 nucleotides are TGCGCCAGCAGCTTGGCACTAGCAGCAGATACGCAGTATTTT. It is translated as CASSLALAADTQYF.

This clonotype was seen at least ten times. This sequence joins TRBV3-1 and TRBJ2-5, with TRBD2 identical over 8 bases. Germline V lookup: CDR1 LGHDT, CDR2 YNNKEL (reference sequence). This CDR3 is 13 amino acids long. V lost 1 base to trimming and J lost 9 bases; unmatched junction nucleotides: 4. The CDR3 DNA reads as TGTGCCAGCAGCCAAGTGGCGGGGGGAGCCCAGTACTTC. Translated: CASSQVAGGAQYF.

The CDR3 sequence: CASSLGSWGAQPQHF. CDR3 nucleotides: TGTGCCAGCAGCTTAGGCTCTTGGGGGGCTCAGCCCCAGCATTTT. The chain couples TRBV7-2 to TRBJ1-5; the D gene is possibly TRBD1 (6 bases). CDR1 is SGHTA, CDR2 FQGNSA, per germline. The CDR3 runs to 15 residues. Trimming pared 1 base from V and 6 bases from J, leaving 13 bases between.

This clonotype showed up many times. The chain couples TRBV5-6 to TRBJ1-2, with 8 bases fitting TRBD1. V lost 4 bases, J lost 2 bases, and 1 base stayed unmatched. The CDR3 is 13 amino acids. Per germline, CDR1 SGHDT and CDR2 YYEEEE. CDR3 bases: TGTGCCAGCAGCGGGACAGGAAACTATGGCTACACCTTC. Its protein is CASSGTGNYGYTF. The complete variable domain, with remaining parts taken from reference TRBV5-6 and TRBJ1-2, reads DAGVTQSPTHLIKTRGQQVTLRCSPKSGHDTVSWYQQALGQGPQFIFQYYEEEERQRGNFPDRFSGHQFPNYSSELNVNALLLGDSALYLCASSGTGNYGYTFGSGTRLTVV.

This clonotype was found many times. V usage is TRBV7-2 and J usage is TRBJ2-5; D uncertain. The CDR3 is 12 amino acids. Trimming stripped 4 bases from V and 0 bases from J, with 3 bases between. Germline V gene sequence: CDR1 SGHTA, CDR2 FQGNSA. The CDR3 region is CASSSNQETQYF. In DNA form, the CDR3 reads TGTGCCAGCAGCTCCAACCAAGAGACCCAGTACTTC.